This T cell receptor (beta chain) appears in the sequencing data of a study of tissue T cells after allogeneic stem cell transplantation (dated by TCRdb to 2021 to 2024). About the full investigation: The study profiled TCR beta repertoires across many tissues from research autopsies of patients with and without GVHD, plus mouse models of GVHD. The human arm was conducted as a prospective observational study, and neither blinding nor randomization was performed. Results the study describes overall, beyond this receptor: Few T cell clones were found to be shared across patients, but shared repertoire signatures across patients were revealed in a tissue-specific fashion by motif-based clustering. The study did not establish which tissue TCRs were alloreactive or antigen-specific, and some clones may have been host cells that persisted. Within patients, how anatomically similar tissues were was a major factor shaping TCR repertoire composition, regardless of disease or transplant status. In both patients and mice, T cells from blood and spleen picked up only a limited part of the TCR repertoire that was detected in tissues. A small and clinically heterogeneous patient cohort was studied, and sampling depth was acknowledged as a limitation.

With regard to this clone: Its antigen is still unknown. Since the receptor is from a mouse, mouse gene names and germline sequences apply. The read falls 1 residue short of the CDR3 end, and the missing part is taken from the germline J gene.

Trimming removed 1 base from V and 6 bases from J, leaving 4 bases between the germline ends. The CDR3 goes from the cysteine to the phenylalanine over 12 residues. The DNA shown is the part of the CDR3 that was read: 33 bases, in frame from base 1. The germline V gene sets CDR1 to SGHSA and CDR2 to FRNQAP. Libraries were constructed by the immunoSEQ multiplex PCR assay. Adaptive Biotechnologies performed TCRbeta CDR3 sequencing at survey depth and reported CDR3 sequences, V/J genes, productive frequency, and template counts. TCR beta CDR3 regions were amplified from genomic DNA rather than RNA. Per the authors' processing: Jensen-Shannon divergence was used to quantify pairwise repertoire overlap between tissues, with a value of 1 indicating complete divergence and a value of 0 indicating identical repertoires. Tissues were grouped by single-linkage agglomerative hierarchical clustering of pairwise JSD values, and the clustering results were shown as dendrograms. GLIPH2 was applied to all patient samples using simulation_depth 1000, kmer_min_depth 3, and cdr3_length_cutoff 8, and only groups with more than two unique CDR3s were retained. A standardized tissue-overlap score was calculated by extrapolating Jaccard GLIPH-group overlap across patients to a standard repertoire size of 1000 clones. To look at how diversity was associated with clinical or experimental variables, linear mixed-effect models were used, with tissue treated as a fixed effect and individual treated as a random effect. This is the immuneACCESS table as TCRdb keeps it, with only in-frame sequences that have V and J called. A part of the clones is gone; compared with another copy, unresolved V genes explain less than half, and the rest is unexplained. V and J calls and clone size are as listed in that table; D and trimming were resolved from the DNA. The sample yields some 48,000 clones; around 73% were counted once. The ten top clones hold 0.7% of the sample.

The source material was sorted cells pooled from one or two spleens. The source is a pool of C57BL/6 mice in good health. The sequence joins TRBV16 to TRBJ2-1; too little of a D gene remains to name it. The sequenced CDR3 bases are TGTGCAAGCAGCTTAGGGTTTGCTGAGCAGTTC. The encoded protein is CASSLGFAEQF. The whole CDR3 sequence reads CASSLGFAEQFF.